What follows are 8 T cell receptor beta chains derived from one specimen sequenced in a study of blood T cell repertoires in COVID-19. TCRdb keeps only in-frame clones here, not all; method: immunoSEQ multiplex PCR. The profile shows 150,000 to 200,000 clones, about 81% of them singletons. The material sequenced was peripheral blood. The receptors here all came from a human donor in a cohort sampled during active COVID-19.

V gene TRBV19 combines with J gene TRBJ1-1, with D possibly being TRBD1 (5 bases). CDR1 and CDR2 (germline): LNHDA, SQIVND (reference sequence). There are 16 residues in the CDR3. V lost 0 bases, J lost 1 base, and 12 bases lay in between. The CDR3 DNA reads as TGTGCCAGTAGTATAGAAGATACGGGGGGGAACACTGAAGCTTTCTTT. It encodes CASSIEDTGGNTEAFF.

This rearrangement joins TRBV6-5 to TRBJ2-1; D is uncertain. This CDR3 is built from 14 residues. Germline V gives CDR1 MNHEY, CDR2 SVGAGI. Trimming shortened V by 6 bases and J by 0 bases, and 9 bases separated the two germline ends. CDR3 DNA sequence: TGTGCCAGCAGGCCCCTAAGCTCCTACAATGAGCAGTTCTTC. This encodes CASRPLSSYNEQFF.

The V gene is TRBV5-1, the J gene TRBJ2-2; unclear D gene. The CDR3 is made up of 13 amino acids. Trimming took 5 bases from V and 5 from J, leaving 10 bases between them. Germline V gene sequence: CDR1 SGHRS, CDR2 YFSETQ. The DNA for the CDR3 is TGCGCCAGCAGTCCTAGACGGACCGGGGAGCTGTTTTTT. It specifies CASSPRRTGELFF.

The chain employs TRBV7-2 and TRBJ1-1; 8 positions match TRBD1. The V segment lost 5 bases and the J segment 7 bases; nucleotides outside the gene matches: 6. The CDR3 is made up of 13 amino acids. The V gene's germline CDR1 is SGHTA and CDR2 FQGNSA. The DNA for the CDR3 is TGTGCCAGCAGCGCCCGGACAGGGTTTGAAGCTTTCTTT. It encodes CASSARTGFEAFF.

On this clone: A read error may account for a junction end that differs from germline. V and J are TRBV7-2 and TRBJ2-5, with 11 bases that match TRBD2. The CDR3 totals 14 residues. Germline-derived CDR1 and CDR2 are SGHTA and FQGNSA. The CDR3 nucleotides read TGTGCCAGCAGCATAGCGGGAGGGCAAGAGACCCAGTACTTC. Amino acids: CASSIAGGQETQYF.

The chain employs TRBV29-1 and TRBJ2-7; D gene ambiguous. The CDR3 consists of 11 residues. The germline V and J ends were trimmed by 8 bases and 3 bases, with 11 bases remaining between them. Germline assignment: CDR1 SQVTM and CDR2 ANQGSEA. The CDR3 is CSYKSVYEQYF. CDR3 DNA: TGCAGCTATAAGAGCGTCTACGAGCAGTACTTC.

About this clone itself: The same CDR3 arises from other DNA sequences in this sample as well. The genes are TRBV19 and TRBJ1-1; no clear D. Germline CDR1 LNHDA, CDR2 SQIVND (reference sequence). CDR3 length equals 13 residues. V gave up 2 bases and J gave up 1 base, with 5 bases separating them. The CDR3 protein is CASSILRNTEAFF. The DNA for the CDR3 is TGTGCCAGTAGTATACTCCGGAACACTGAAGCTTTCTTT.

The chain has TRBV18 and TRBJ2-7, with TRBD2 identical over 7 bases. Trimming cost V 0 bases and J 3 bases; bases outside gene matches: 5. CDR1 and CDR2 (germline): KGHSH, LQKENI. The CDR3 sequence is 15 residues long. CDR3 DNA: TGTGCCAGCTCACCACCGACCCTAGCGGACTACGAGCAGTACTTC. This encodes CASSPPTLADYEQYF.